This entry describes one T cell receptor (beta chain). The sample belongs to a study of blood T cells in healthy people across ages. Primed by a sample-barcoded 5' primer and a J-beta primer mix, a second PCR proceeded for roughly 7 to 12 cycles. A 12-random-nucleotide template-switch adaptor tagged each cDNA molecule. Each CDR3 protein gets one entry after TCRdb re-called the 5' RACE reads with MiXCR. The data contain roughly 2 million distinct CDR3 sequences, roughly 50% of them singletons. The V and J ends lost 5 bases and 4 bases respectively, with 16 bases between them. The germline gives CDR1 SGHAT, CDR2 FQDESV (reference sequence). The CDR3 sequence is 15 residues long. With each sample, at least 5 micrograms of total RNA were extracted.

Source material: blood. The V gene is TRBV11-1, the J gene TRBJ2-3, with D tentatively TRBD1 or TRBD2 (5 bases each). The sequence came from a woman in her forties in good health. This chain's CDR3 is CASSRWDREADTQYF. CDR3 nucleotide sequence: TGTGCCAGCAGCCGTTGGGACCGTGAAGCAGATACGCAGTATTTT.